This paragraph reports one T cell receptor beta chain. Its antigen is unidentified. This sample stems from a study of CD8 T cells in ankylosing spondylitis. Study-wide results and caveats: Clones linked to disease were reported to show significant enrichment in matched ankylosing spondylitis synovial fluid. A TCR beta motif of under 10 highly homologous variants seemed to mark ankylosing spondylitis blood.

TCRdb redid the calling of the 5' RACE reads with MiXCR, one entry per CDR3 protein. The sample lists about 40,000 distinct CDR3 sequences; 15% to 20% were seen once. The CDR3 length is 15 residues. Trimming removed 2 bases from V and 5 bases from J, with 12 bases in between. Germline CDR1 SGHTA, CDR2 FQGTGA. The sequence came from a male donor with ankylosing spondylitis or in good health (not recorded which). The chain is built from TRBV7-3 and TRBJ2-2; tentatively, D is TRBD1 or TRBD2 (5 bases each). Sequenced sample: blood. The CDR3 reads CASSLEGPGTGELFF. As DNA, the CDR3 is TGTGCCAGCAGCTTAGAGGGGCCGGGGACCGGGGAGCTGTTTTTT.